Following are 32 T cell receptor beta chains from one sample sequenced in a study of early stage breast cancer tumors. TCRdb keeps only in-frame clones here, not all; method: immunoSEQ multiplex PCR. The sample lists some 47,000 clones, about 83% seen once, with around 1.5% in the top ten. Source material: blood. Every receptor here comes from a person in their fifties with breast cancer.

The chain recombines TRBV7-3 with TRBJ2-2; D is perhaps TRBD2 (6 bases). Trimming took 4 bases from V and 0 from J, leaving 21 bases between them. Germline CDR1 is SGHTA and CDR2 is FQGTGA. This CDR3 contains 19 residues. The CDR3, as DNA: TGTGCCAGCAGCTCCCCCCGGAGGGGCGGGGCTTCGAACACCGGGGAGCTGTTTTTT. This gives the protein CASSSPRRGGASNTGELFF.

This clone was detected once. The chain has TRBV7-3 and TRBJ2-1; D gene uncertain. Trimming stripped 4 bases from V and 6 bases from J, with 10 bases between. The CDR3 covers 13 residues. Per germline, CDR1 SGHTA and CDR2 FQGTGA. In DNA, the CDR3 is TGTGCCAGCAGCTCCCCCCCCCTCAATGAGCAGTTCTTC. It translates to CASSSPPLNEQFF.

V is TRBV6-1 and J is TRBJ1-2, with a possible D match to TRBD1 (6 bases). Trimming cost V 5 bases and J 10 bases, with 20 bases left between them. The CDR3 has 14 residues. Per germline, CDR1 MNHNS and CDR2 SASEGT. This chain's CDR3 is CASSLPLDSSFYTF. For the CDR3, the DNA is TGTGCCAGCAGTCTCCCTTTGGACAGTTCTTTCTACACCTTC.

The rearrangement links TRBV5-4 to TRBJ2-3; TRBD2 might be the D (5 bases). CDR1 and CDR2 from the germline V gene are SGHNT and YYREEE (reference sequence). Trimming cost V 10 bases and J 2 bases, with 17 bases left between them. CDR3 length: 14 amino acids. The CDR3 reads CAVRAAKITDTQYF. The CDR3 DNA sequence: TGTGCCGTGCGGGCGGCGAAAATCACAGATACGCAGTATTTT.

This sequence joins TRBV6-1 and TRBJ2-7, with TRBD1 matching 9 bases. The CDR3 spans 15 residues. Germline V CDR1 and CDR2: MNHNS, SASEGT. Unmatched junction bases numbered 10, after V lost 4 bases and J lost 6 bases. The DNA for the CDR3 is TGTGCCAGCAGTGGGGACAGGGTTGGGGGGTCCGAGCAGTACTTC. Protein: CASSGDRVGGSEQYF.

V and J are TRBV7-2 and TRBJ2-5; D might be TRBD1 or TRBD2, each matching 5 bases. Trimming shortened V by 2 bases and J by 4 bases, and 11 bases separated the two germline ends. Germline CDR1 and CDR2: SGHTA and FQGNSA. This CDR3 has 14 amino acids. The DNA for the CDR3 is TGTGCCAGCAGCTTAACCCCTGGGGGAGAGACCCAGTACTTC. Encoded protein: CASSLTPGGETQYF. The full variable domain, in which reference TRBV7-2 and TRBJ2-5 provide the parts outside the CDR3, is GAGVSQSPSNKVTEKGKDVELRCDPISGHTALYWYRQSLGQGLEFLIYFQGNSAPDKSGLPSDRFSAERTGGSVSTLTIQRTQQEDSAVYLCASSLTPGGETQYFGPGTRLLVL.

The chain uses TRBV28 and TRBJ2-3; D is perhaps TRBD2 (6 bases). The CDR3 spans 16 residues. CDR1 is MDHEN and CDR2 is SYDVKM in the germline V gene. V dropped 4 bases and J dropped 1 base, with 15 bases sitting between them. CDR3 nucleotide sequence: TGTGCCAGCAGTTCCCCAGGAGGGTTGCGCACAGATACGCAGTATTTT. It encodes CASSSPGGLRTDTQYF.

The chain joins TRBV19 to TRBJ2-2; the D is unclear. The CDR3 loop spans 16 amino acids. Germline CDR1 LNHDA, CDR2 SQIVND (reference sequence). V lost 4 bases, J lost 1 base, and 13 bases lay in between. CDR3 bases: TGTGCCAGTAGTACGGCCCAGCGTAGGAACACCGGGGAGCTGTTTTTT. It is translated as CASSTAQRRNTGELFF.

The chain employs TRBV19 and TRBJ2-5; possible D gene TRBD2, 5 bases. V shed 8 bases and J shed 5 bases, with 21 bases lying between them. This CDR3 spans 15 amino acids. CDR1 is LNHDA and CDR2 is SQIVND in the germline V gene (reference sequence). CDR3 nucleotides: TGTGCCAGTGCCCCACATGAGGGATCAAGGGAGACCCAGTACTTC. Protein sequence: CASAPHEGSRETQYF.

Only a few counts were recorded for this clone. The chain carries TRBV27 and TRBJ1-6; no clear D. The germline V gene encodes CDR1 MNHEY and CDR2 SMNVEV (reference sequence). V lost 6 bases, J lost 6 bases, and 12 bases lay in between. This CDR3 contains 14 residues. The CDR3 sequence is CASRTLGSNSPLHF. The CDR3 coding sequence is TGTGCCAGCAGGACATTGGGAAGTAATTCACCCCTCCACTTT.

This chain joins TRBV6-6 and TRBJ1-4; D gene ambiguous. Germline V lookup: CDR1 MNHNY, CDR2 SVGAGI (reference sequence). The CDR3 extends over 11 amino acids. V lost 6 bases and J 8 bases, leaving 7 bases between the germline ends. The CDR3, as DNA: TGTGCCAGCAGAACTAGCGAAAAACTGTTTTTT. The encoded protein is CASRTSEKLFF.

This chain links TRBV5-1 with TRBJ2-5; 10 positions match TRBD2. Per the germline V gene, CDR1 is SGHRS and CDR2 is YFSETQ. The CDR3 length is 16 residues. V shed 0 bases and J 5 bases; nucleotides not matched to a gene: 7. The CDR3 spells CASSLGTSGGPETQYF. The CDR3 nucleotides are TGCGCCAGCAGCTTGGGGACTAGCGGTGGACCGGAGACCCAGTACTTC.

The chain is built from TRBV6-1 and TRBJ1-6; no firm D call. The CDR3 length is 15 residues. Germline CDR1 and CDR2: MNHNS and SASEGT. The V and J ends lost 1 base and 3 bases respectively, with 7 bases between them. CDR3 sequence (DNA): TGTGCCAGCAGTGAAGAGGGTTTCTATAATTCACCCCTCCACTTT. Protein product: CASSEEGFYNSPLHF.

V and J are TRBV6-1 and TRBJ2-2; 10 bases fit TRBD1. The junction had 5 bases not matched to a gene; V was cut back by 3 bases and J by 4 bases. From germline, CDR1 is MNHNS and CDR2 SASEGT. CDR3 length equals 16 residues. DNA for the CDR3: TGTGCCAGCAGTGACCGGGACAGGGGCCTCACCGGGGAGCTGTTTTTT. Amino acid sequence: CASSDRDRGLTGELFF.

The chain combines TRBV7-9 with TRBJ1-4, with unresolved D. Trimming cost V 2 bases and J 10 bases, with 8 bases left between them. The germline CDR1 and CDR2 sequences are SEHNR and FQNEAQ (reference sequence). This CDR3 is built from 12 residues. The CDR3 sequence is CASSLSGGKLFF. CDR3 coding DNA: TGTGCCAGCAGCTTAAGCGGTGGAAAACTGTTTTTT.

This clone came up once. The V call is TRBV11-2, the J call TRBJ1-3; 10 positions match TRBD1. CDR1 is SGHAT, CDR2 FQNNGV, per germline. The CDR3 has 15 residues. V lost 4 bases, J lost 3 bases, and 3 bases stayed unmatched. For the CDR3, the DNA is TGTGCCAGCAGCTCGGGACAGGGGTTTGGAAACACCATATATTTT. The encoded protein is CASSSGQGFGNTIYF. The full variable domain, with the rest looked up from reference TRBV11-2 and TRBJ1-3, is EAGVAQSPRYKIIEKRQSVAFWCNPISGHATLYWYQQILGQGPKLLIQFQNNGVVDDSQLPKDRFSAERLKGVDSTLKIQPAKLEDSAVYLCASSSGQGFGNTIYFGEGSWLTVV.

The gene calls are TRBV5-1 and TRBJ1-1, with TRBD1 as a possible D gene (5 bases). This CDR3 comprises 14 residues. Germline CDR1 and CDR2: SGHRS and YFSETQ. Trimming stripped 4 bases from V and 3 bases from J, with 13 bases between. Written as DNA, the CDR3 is TGCGCCAGCAGCCCTATCGGGGGTGACACTGAAGCTTTCTTT. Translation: CASSPIGGDTEAFF.

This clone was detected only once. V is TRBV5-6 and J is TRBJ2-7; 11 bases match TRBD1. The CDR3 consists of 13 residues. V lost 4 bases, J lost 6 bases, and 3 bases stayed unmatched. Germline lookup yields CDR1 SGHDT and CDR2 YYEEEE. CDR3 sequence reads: CASSDGTGGEQYF. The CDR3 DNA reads TGTGCCAGCAGCGACGGGACAGGGGGCGAGCAGTACTTC.

CDR3 nucleotides: TGTGCCATCACCCCGGGACAGGATCCCTACAATGAGCAGTTCTTC. Translation: CAITPGQDPYNEQFF. The chain recombines TRBV10-3 with TRBJ2-1; 8 bases are shared with TRBD1. Germline loops: CDR1 ENHRY, CDR2 SYGVKD. The CDR3 length is 15 residues. V was pared by 7 bases and J by 2 bases, with 7 bases of the junction left unmatched.

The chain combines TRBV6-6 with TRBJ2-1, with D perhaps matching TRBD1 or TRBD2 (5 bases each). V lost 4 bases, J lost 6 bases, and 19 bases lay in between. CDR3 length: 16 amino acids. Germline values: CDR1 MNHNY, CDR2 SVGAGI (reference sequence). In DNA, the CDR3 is TGTGCCAGCAGTTTACCACGGGACCCGTCGATCAATGAGCAGTTCTTC. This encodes CASSLPRDPSINEQFF.

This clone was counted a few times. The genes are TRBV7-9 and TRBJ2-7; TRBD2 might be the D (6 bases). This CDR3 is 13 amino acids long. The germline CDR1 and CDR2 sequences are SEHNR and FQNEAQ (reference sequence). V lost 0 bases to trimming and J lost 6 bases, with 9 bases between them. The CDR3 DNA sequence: TGTGCCAGCAGCTTAGCGTTGGGGGGCGAGCAGTACTTC. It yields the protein CASSLALGGEQYF.

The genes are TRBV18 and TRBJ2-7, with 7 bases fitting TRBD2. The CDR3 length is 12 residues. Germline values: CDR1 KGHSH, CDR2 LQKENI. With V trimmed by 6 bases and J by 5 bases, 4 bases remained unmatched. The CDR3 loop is CASSWGGDEQYF. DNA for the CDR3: TGTGCCAGCTCGTGGGGAGGGGACGAGCAGTACTTC.

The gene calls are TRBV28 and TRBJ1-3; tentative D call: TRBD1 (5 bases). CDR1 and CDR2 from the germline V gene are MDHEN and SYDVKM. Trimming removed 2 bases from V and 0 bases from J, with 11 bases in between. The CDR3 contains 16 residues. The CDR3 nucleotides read TGTGCCAGCAGTTTAGGGGCAATCAGCTCTGGAAACACCATATATTTT. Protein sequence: CASSLGAISSGNTIYF.

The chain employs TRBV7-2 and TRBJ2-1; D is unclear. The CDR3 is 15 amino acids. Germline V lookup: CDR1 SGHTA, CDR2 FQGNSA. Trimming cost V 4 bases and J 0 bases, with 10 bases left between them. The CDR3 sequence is CASSSDRASYNEQFF. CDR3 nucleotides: TGTGCCAGCAGCTCAGATCGGGCCTCCTACAATGAGCAGTTCTTC.

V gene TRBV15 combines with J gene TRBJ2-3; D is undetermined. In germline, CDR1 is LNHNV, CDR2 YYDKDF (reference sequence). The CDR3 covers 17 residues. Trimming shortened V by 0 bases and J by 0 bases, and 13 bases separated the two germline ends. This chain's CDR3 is CATSRDFWTKSTDTQYF. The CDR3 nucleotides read TGTGCCACCAGCAGAGATTTCTGGACGAAAAGCACAGATACGCAGTATTTT.

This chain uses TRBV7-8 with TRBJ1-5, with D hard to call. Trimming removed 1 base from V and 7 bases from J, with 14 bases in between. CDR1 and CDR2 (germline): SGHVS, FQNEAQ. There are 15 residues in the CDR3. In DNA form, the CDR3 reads TGTGCCAGCAGCTTAGATCCCTCGGGAGGGCAGCCCCAGCATTTT. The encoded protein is CASSLDPSGGQPQHF.

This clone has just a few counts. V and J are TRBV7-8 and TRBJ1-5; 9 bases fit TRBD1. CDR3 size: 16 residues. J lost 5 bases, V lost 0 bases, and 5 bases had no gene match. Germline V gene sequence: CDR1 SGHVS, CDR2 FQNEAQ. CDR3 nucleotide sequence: TGTGCCAGCAGCTTAGCGGGGACAGGGCACGATCAGCCCCAGCATTTT. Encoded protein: CASSLAGTGHDQPQHF.

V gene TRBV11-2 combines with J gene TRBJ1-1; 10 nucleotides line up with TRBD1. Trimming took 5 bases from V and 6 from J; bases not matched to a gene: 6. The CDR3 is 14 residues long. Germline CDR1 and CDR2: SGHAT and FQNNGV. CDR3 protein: CASSVGQGIAEAFF. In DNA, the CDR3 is TGTGCCAGCAGCGTGGGACAGGGGATCGCTGAAGCTTTCTTT.

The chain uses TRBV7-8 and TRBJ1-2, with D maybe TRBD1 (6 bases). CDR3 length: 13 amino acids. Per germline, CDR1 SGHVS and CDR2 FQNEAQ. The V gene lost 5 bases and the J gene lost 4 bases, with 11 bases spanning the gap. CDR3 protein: CASSTRGFYGYTF. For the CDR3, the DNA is TGTGCCAGCAGCACCAGGGGTTTCTATGGCTACACCTTC.

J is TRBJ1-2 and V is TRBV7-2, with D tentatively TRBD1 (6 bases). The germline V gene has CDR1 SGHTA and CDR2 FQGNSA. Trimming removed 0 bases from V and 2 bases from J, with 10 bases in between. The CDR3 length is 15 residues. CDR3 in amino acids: CASSLAGTNNYGYTF. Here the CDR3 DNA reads TGTGCCAGCAGCTTAGCCGGGACAAACAACTATGGCTACACCTTC.

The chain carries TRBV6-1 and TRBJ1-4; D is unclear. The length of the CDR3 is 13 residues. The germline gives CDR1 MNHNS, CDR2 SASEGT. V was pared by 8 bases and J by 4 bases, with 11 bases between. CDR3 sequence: CASQNSFNEKLFF. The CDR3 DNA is TGTGCCAGCCAAAACAGTTTTAATGAAAAACTGTTTTTT.

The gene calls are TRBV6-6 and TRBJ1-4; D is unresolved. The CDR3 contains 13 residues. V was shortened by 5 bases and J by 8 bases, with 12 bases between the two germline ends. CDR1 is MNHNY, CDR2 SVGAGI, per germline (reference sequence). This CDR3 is CASSPRAEEKLFF. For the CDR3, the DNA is TGTGCCAGCAGTCCGCGGGCCGAGGAAAAACTGTTTTTT.